These 11 T cell receptor beta chains share one sample of origin, sequenced in a study of blood T cell repertoires in COVID-19. Profiling relied on immunoSEQ multiplex PCR, and the TCRdb table lists in-frame clones only, not all of them. The sample consists of 450,000 to 500,000 clones, 70% to 90% of them appearing once. Sequencing was carried out using peripheral blood. The receptors here all came from a human donor in a cohort sampled during active COVID-19.

The genes are TRBV5-5 and TRBJ2-5; tentative D call: TRBD2 (6 bases). The CDR3 is 13 amino acids. Between the trimmed V and J ends, which lost 7 bases and 5 bases, there was a span of 15 bases. Looked up from germline, CDR1 is SGHKS and CDR2 is YYEKEE (reference sequence). The CDR3 is CASDGGGEETQYF. CDR3 DNA: TGTGCCAGCGATGGAGGAGGGGAGGAGACCCAGTACTTC. Complete variable domain (other parts from reference TRBV5-5 and TRBJ2-5): DAGVTQSPTHLIKTRGQQVTLRCSPISGHKSVSWYQQVLGQGPQFIFQYYEKEERGRGNFPDRFSARQFPNYSSELNVNALLLGDSALYLCASDGGGEETQYFGPGTRLLVL.

The rearrangement joins TRBV7-9 to TRBJ2-2; 11 bases line up with TRBD1. The V segment lost 6 bases and the J segment 3 bases; nucleotides outside the gene matches: 3. The CDR3 length is 15 residues. CDR1 SEHNR and CDR2 FQNEAQ come from the germline V gene (reference sequence). CDR3 nucleotides: TGTGCCAGCAGGGGGACAGGGGGTGACACCGGGGAGCTGTTTTTT. This sequence encodes CASRGTGGDTGELFF. Based on the CDR3 plus reference TRBV7-9 and TRBJ2-2, the full variable domain is DTGVSQNPRHKITKRGQNVTFRCDPISEHNRLYWYRQTLGQGPEFLTYFQNEAQLEKSRLLSDRFSAERPKGSFSTLEIQRTEQGDSAMYLCASRGTGGDTGELFFGEGSRLTVL.

The genes are TRBV2 and TRBJ2-7; D perhaps matches TRBD2 (5 bases). V lost 4 bases to trimming and J lost 3 bases, with 10 bases between them. Per the germline V gene, CDR1 is SNHLY and CDR2 is FYNNEI. The length of the CDR3 is 13 residues. CDR3 sequence: CASSADLSYEQYF. The CDR3 DNA reads TGTGCCAGCAGTGCGGACTTGAGCTACGAGCAGTACTTC.

The chain recombines TRBV10-3 with TRBJ2-3; a weak D match, TRBD2 (6 bases). The CDR3 consists of 16 residues. V gave up 4 bases and J gave up 6 bases, with 20 bases separating them. In germline, CDR1 is ENHRY, CDR2 SYGVKD. The CDR3 region has the DNA TGTGCCATCAGTGGGAGGGTCGGCAGGGCCGGGGATACGCAGTATTTT. Translated, it gives CAISGRVGRAGDTQYF.

Here the CDR3 reads CASTLGTASGNTIYF. The DNA for the CDR3 is TGTGCCAGCACCCTAGGGACAGCCTCTGGAAACACCATATATTTT. This sequence joins TRBV6-6 and TRBJ1-3; 7 bases fit TRBD1. V lost 7 bases, J lost 0 bases, and 6 bases stayed unmatched. The CDR3 runs to 15 residues. Germline V lookup: CDR1 MNHNY, CDR2 SVGAGI (reference sequence).

This clone has only a few counts. V usage is TRBV12-5 and J usage is TRBJ2-3; no clear D gene. Germline values: CDR1 LGHNT, CDR2 FRNRAP. The CDR3 runs to 12 residues. The germline V and J ends were trimmed by 6 bases and 6 bases, with 10 bases remaining between them. CDR3 protein: CASGAPADTQYF. The CDR3 region has the DNA TGTGCTAGTGGGGCTCCAGCGGATACGCAGTATTTT.

V usage is TRBV29-1 and J usage is TRBJ1-4; D might be TRBD1 (5 bases). CDR1 is SQVTM, CDR2 ANQGSEA, per germline. This CDR3 region has 13 residues. Trimming took off 5 bases at V and 2 bases at J, with 9 bases between the two ends. The CDR3 loop is CSVKGFTNEKLFF. Written as DNA, the CDR3 is TGCAGCGTTAAGGGGTTTACTAATGAAAAACTGTTTTTT. Supplemented by reference TRBV29-1 and TRBJ1-4, the full variable domain reads SAVISQKPSRDICQRGTSLTIQCQVDSQVTMMFWYRQQPGQSLTLIATANQGSEATYESGFVIDKFPISRPNLTFSTLTVSNMSPEDSSIYLCSVKGFTNEKLFFGSGTQLSVL.

The chain employs TRBV6-6 and TRBJ2-7; weak D call: TRBD2 (6 bases). This CDR3 region has 14 residues. Per germline, CDR1 MNHNY and CDR2 SVGAGI (reference sequence). V was pared by 2 bases and J by 5 bases, with 13 bases between. In DNA form, the CDR3 reads TGTGCCAGCAGTTACCAGGGACTGTATAACGAGCAGTACTTC. Encoded protein: CASSYQGLYNEQYF.

The CDR3 bases are TGTGCCAGTGGCGGGACTAGCGGGCGGGACTACAATGAGCAGTTCTTC. This encodes CASGGTSGRDYNEQFF. The rearrangement links TRBV19 to TRBJ2-1; 12 nucleotides agree with TRBD2. V was clipped by 8 bases and J by 3 bases; unmatched bases: 8. The CDR3 spans 16 residues. CDR1 and CDR2 from the germline V gene are LNHDA and SQIVND (reference sequence).

The rearrangement links TRBV10-3 to TRBJ1-4; 9 bases match TRBD1. CDR3 length: 16 residues. After removal of 0 bases from V and 7 bases from J, the junction contained 6 bases not matched to a gene. CDR1 is ENHRY and CDR2 is SYGVKD in the germline V gene. The CDR3 bases are TGTGCCATCAGTGAGTCAGCGGGACAGGGAGGTGAAAAACTGTTTTTT. Translating gives CAISESAGQGGEKLFF.

This clone appeared once. V gene TRBV18 combines with J gene TRBJ1-2; no reliable D call. From germline, CDR1 is KGHSH and CDR2 LQKENI. The ends were cut back, 3 bases at V and 0 bases at J, with 14 bases in the middle. CDR3 length equals 16 residues. Here the CDR3 reads CASSPLSGLANYGYTF. DNA for the CDR3: TGTGCCAGCTCACCCCTCTCTGGGCTCGCTAACTATGGCTACACCTTC.